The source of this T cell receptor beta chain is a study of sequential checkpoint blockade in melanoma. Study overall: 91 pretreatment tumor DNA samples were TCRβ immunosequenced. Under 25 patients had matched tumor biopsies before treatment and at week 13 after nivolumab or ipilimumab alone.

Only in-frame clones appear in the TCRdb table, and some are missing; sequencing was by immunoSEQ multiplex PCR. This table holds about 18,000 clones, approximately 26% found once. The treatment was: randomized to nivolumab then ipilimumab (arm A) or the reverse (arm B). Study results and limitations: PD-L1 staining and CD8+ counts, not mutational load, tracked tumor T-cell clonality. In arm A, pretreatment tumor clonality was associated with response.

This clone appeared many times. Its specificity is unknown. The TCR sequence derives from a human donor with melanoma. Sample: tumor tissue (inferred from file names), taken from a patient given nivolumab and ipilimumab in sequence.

The CDR3 spells CASSLRGRATGPLHF. In nucleotides, the CDR3 is TGTGCCAGCAGCCTGAGGGGCAGGGCTACCGGGCCCCTCCACTTT. The chain carries TRBV11-3 and TRBJ1-6; D is possibly TRBD1 (5 bases). CDR3 length equals 15 residues. V gave up 5 bases and J gave up 13 bases, with 21 bases separating them. Germline V gives CDR1 SGHNT, CDR2 YENEEA.